One and the same sample provided the 11 T cell receptor beta chains below, sequenced in a study of STAT5B mutations in CD4+ large granular lymphocyte leukemia. Using immunoSEQ multiplex PCR, the repertoire was profiled, and TCRdb retains in-frame clones only, with some absent. The data contain fewer than 30,000 clones, 65% to 80% of them singletons. Material: CD4+ T cells from blood buffy coats. Receptors originate from a human donor in good health.

The chain is built from TRBV15 and TRBJ1-2; TRBD1 agrees at 9 bases. The junction had 11 bases not matched to a gene; V was cut back by 0 bases and J by 3 bases. Germline V CDR1 and CDR2: LNHNV, YYDKDF (reference sequence). The CDR3 is made up of 18 amino acids. CDR3 residues: CATSRDRDREVADYGYTF. DNA of the CDR3: TGTGCCACCAGCAGAGACCGGGACAGGGAAGTTGCAGACTATGGCTACACCTTC.

As for this clone: Other DNA sequences in the same sample also yield this CDR3. The chain employs TRBV28 and TRBJ2-3, with 13 nucleotides matching TRBD2. The CDR3 is made up of 16 amino acids. The V and J ends lost 5 bases and 1 base, in that order; junction bases with no gene match: 3. CDR1 MDHEN and CDR2 SYDVKM come from the germline V gene. CDR3 protein: CASSSGLAGGTDTQYF. CDR3 in DNA: TGTGCCAGCAGTAGTGGACTAGCGGGAGGCACAGATACGCAGTATTTT.

The chain combines TRBV7-3 with TRBJ1-1, with a weak D call TRBD1 (5 bases). The germline V gene has CDR1 SGHTA and CDR2 FQGTGA. The CDR3 spans 14 residues. The V end lost 4 bases, the J end lost 3 bases, and 12 bases lay between the germline ends. The DNA of the CDR3 is TGTGCCAGCAGCTCCGGCGGGACCCACACTGAAGCTTTCTTT. Its translation: CASSSGGTHTEAFF.

Note on this clone: At the DNA level, this CDR3 is encoded by other sequences in the same sample as well. This chain joins TRBV7-2 and TRBJ1-2; 8 bases are a match to TRBD1. From germline, CDR1 is SGHTA and CDR2 FQGNSA. The V and J ends lost 1 base and 5 bases, in that order; junction bases with no gene match: 0. This CDR3 contains 13 residues. The CDR3 reads CASSLGQGYGYTF. As DNA, the CDR3 is TGTGCCAGCAGCTTAGGACAGGGGTATGGCTACACCTTC. Drawing the rest from reference TRBV7-2 and TRBJ1-2, the complete variable domain is GAGVSQSPSNKVTEKGKDVELRCDPISGHTALYWYRQSLGQGLEFLIYFQGNSAPDKSGLPSDRFSAERTGGSVSTLTIQRTQQEDSAVYLCASSLGQGYGYTFGSGTRLTVV.

Details on this clone: The junction does not match germline at one end; this may be a read error. V usage is TRBV18 and J usage is TRBJ2-5, with 8 bases aligning to TRBD2. Germline V gene lookup returns CDR1 KGHSH and CDR2 LQKENI. The CDR3 totals 14 residues. This CDR3 reads CASSPLGGEEAQYF. CDR3 in DNA: TGTGCCAGCTCACCCCTCGGGGGGGAAGAGGCCCAGTACTTC.

This clone was detected only a few times. V gene TRBV2 combines with J gene TRBJ1-5; no firm D call. The CDR3 extends over 13 amino acids. CDR1 SNHLY and CDR2 FYNNEI come from the germline V gene. This chain's CDR3 is CASSFYSNQPQHF. CDR3 DNA sequence: TGTGCTTCCAGTTTTTATAGCAATCAGCCCCAGCATTTT.

This clone has just one count. The chain combines TRBV2 with TRBJ1-4; maybe TRBD1 (5 bases). V shed 5 bases and J shed 8 bases, with 21 bases lying between them. The CDR3 is 16 residues long. Germline CDR1 is SNHLY and CDR2 is FYNNEI. CDR3 bases: TGTGCCAGCAGTTCCGGGACCCCCCAAGGAGGCGAAAAACTGTTTTTT. This encodes CASSSGTPQGGEKLFF. Full variable domain (outside the CDR3, taken from reference TRBV2 and TRBJ1-4): EPEVTQTPSHQVTQMGQEVILRCVPISNHLYFYWYRQILGQKVEFLVSFYNNEISEKSEIFDDQFSVERPDGSNFTLKIRSTKLEDSAMYFCASSSGTPQGGEKLFFGSGTQLSVL.

The V gene is TRBV5-5, the J gene TRBJ1-2, with 10 bases lining up with TRBD1. V was clipped by 4 bases and J by 5 bases; unmatched bases: 8. In germline, CDR1 is SGHKS, CDR2 YYEKEE (reference sequence). This CDR3 region has 15 residues. CDR3 nucleotides: TGTGCCAGCAGCAGAGACAGGGGGCTCGGATATGGCTACACCTTC. It specifies CASSRDRGLGYGYTF.

The CDR3 loop is CASSYIRGDTEAFF. The CDR3 DNA sequence: TGTGCCAGCAGTTACATCCGGGGGGACACTGAAGCTTTCTTT. The chain links TRBV6-6 to TRBJ1-1; tentative D call: TRBD1 (5 bases). The CDR3 is 14 residues long. V lost 2 bases, J lost 3 bases, and 10 bases lay in between. Germline V CDR1 and CDR2: MNHNY, SVGAGI (reference sequence).

This chain uses TRBV29-1 with TRBJ2-1; either TRBD1 or TRBD2 may supply D (5 bases each). V lost 7 bases and J 2 bases, leaving 12 bases between the germline ends. Germline V gene data show CDR1 as SQVTM and CDR2 as ANQGSEA. CDR3 length equals 13 residues. CDR3 in DNA: TGCAGCGCCGCCGGGACCCCCTACAATGAGCAGTTCTTC. The encoded protein is CSAAGTPYNEQFF.

The V gene is TRBV29-1, the J gene TRBJ2-1; D gene ambiguous. Germline-derived CDR1 and CDR2 are SQVTM and ANQGSEA. V was shortened by 8 bases and J by 7 bases, with 18 bases between the two germline ends. The CDR3 contains 13 residues. The DNA of the CDR3 is TGCAGCTTCATGGGCTATGAGGATAATGAGCAGTTCTTC. As protein: CSFMGYEDNEQFF.